Following are 26 T cell receptor beta chains from one sample sequenced in a study of T cells in Graves' hyperthyroidism and ophthalmopathy. What was amplified from RNA transcripts were TCR beta CDR3 regions. An initial round of RT-PCR targeting the TCR CDR3 relied on the HTBI primer set. A single record per CDR3 protein comes from TCRdb applying MiXCR to the multiplex PCR reads. Among under 800,000 distinct CDR3 sequences listed, around 15% were seen once. The material sequenced was blood. The receptors shown here come from a woman between 18 and 29 years old with Graves' hyperthyroidism.

This clonotype was seen a few times. The rearrangement uses TRBV19 and TRBJ2-7; 15 bases are shared with TRBD2. This CDR3 region has 15 residues. Germline assignment: CDR1 LNHDA and CDR2 SQIVND (reference sequence). Germline trimming cut 7 bases from V and 2 bases from J; bases unmatched to any gene: 3. The CDR3 loop is CASTRTSGRAYEQYF. CDR3 bases: TGTGCCAGTACCCGGACTAGCGGGAGGGCCTACGAGCAGTACTTC. Looking up the rest from reference TRBV19 and TRBJ2-7 gives the full variable domain: DGGITQSPKYLFRKEGQNVTLSCEQNLNHDAMYWYRQDPGQGLRLIYYSQIVNDFQKGDIAEGYSVSREKKESFPLTVTSAQKNPTAFYLCASTRTSGRAYEQYFGPGTRLTVT.

This clonotype has at least ten counts. The chain combines TRBV7-6 with TRBJ1-2; D is perhaps TRBD1 (5 bases). The CDR3 spans 14 residues. Germline CDR1 SGHVS, CDR2 FNYEAQ. The V gene lost 5 bases and the J gene lost 3 bases, with 13 bases spanning the gap. The CDR3 DNA follows: TGTGCCAGCAGCCCGGCTGGGGACTACTATGGCTACACCTTC. It translates to CASSPAGDYYGYTF.

This clonotype was counted ten times or more. This chain joins TRBV7-8 and TRBJ1-2, with 9 bases fitting TRBD1. This CDR3 has 15 residues. Germline V gene sequence: CDR1 SGHVS, CDR2 FQNEAQ. Trimming cost V 4 bases and J 5 bases; bases outside gene matches: 8. DNA for the CDR3: TGTGCCAGCAGCTCGCCGACAGGGGGGAAATATGGCTACACCTTC. This codes for CASSSPTGGKYGYTF.

This clonotype came up a few times. This rearrangement joins TRBV9 to TRBJ1-4; D is unresolved. In germline, CDR1 is SGDLS, CDR2 YYNGEE. The CDR3 is 15 residues long. V lost 5 bases to trimming and J lost 0 bases, with 11 bases between them. The CDR3 DNA sequence: TGTGCCAGCAGTACAGCGGTCTCAACTAATGAAAAACTGTTTTTT. It translates to CASSTAVSTNEKLFF.

This rearrangement joins TRBV6-2 or TRBV6-3 to TRBJ2-2; D might be TRBD2 (7 bases). Germline lookup yields CDR1 MNHEY and CDR2 SVGEGT. The CDR3 is 18 residues long. Trimming shortened V by 5 bases and J by 2 bases, and 21 bases separated the two germline ends. CDR3 DNA: TGTGCCAGCAGTCGGGTCCCCTTAGGGGGGGCCAACACCGGGGAGCTGTTTTTT. Its protein is CASSRVPLGGANTGELFF.

This clonotype was observed many times. The rearrangement uses TRBV28 and TRBJ1-5; weak D call: TRBD1 (6 bases). V shed 3 bases and J shed 4 bases, with 16 bases lying between them. CDR1 is MDHEN and CDR2 is SYDVKM in the germline V gene. The CDR3 loop spans 16 amino acids. CDR3 nucleotides: TGTGCCAGCAGTTTCGTAGTCGGAGGGGGGAATCAGCCCCAGCATTTT. Translated: CASSFVVGGGNQPQHF.

The table lists this clonotype with many counts. The chain is built from TRBV12-3 or TRBV12-4 and TRBJ2-1, with D perhaps matching TRBD1 (7 bases). The CDR3 has 15 residues. Trimming removed 5 bases from V and 3 bases from J, with 14 bases in between. CDR3 loop: CASSLRGVNYNEQFF. For the CDR3, the DNA is TGTGCCAGCAGTCTCAGGGGGGTGAACTACAATGAGCAGTTCTTC.

The table lists this clonotype with many counts. The chain combines TRBV30 with TRBJ1-5; no clear D gene. The V gene lost 2 bases and the J gene lost 0 bases, with 5 bases spanning the gap. Per germline, CDR1 GTSNPN and CDR2 SVGIG (reference sequence). This CDR3 spans 13 amino acids. This chain's CDR3 is CAWSTNSNQPQHF. CDR3 DNA: TGTGCCTGGAGTACGAATAGCAATCAGCCCCAGCATTTT.

This clonotype occurred many times. The chain joins TRBV12-3 or TRBV12-4 to TRBJ2-3; 7 bases are shared with TRBD1. The CDR3 runs to 15 residues. The V segment lost 3 bases and the J segment 2 bases; nucleotides outside the gene matches: 5. The CDR3 region has the DNA TGTGCCAGCAGTTTTAGGGGGCGACCCACAGATACGCAGTATTTT. Translated, it gives CASSFRGRPTDTQYF.

The CDR3 DNA reads as TGTGCCAGCAGTCCGAGTCCTAGCGGATCCTATGGCTACACCTTC. As protein: CASSPSPSGSYGYTF. The rearrangement joins TRBV25-1 to TRBJ1-2; D is unresolved. V lost 5 bases and J lost 4, with 17 bases in between. Looked up from germline, CDR1 is MGHDK and CDR2 is SYGVNS. This CDR3 has 15 residues.

The J gene is TRBJ2-3, the V gene TRBV24-1, with 7 bases aligning to TRBD2. CDR3 length: 18 residues. Germline V gene data show CDR1 as KGHDR and CDR2 as SFDVKD. V shed 5 bases and J 0 bases; nucleotides not matched to a gene: 13. The CDR3 DNA follows: TGTGCCACCAGTGCTCTCCAAACTGGTAGCGGGAGCACAGATACGCAGTATTTT. Translating it yields CATSALQTGSGSTDTQYF.

In its sample, this clonotype was seen many times. This chain connects TRBV6-2 or TRBV6-3 to TRBJ2-2; no definite D call. V dropped 4 bases and J dropped 5 bases, with 11 bases sitting between them. This CDR3 comprises 14 residues. Germline assignment: CDR1 MNHEY and CDR2 SVGEGT. CDR3 loop: CASSWGLETGELFF. DNA of the CDR3: TGTGCCAGCAGTTGGGGATTAGAGACCGGGGAGCTGTTTTTT.

This clonotype was counted many times. This chain uses TRBV27 with TRBJ1-5; maybe TRBD1 (5 bases). The CDR3 runs 14 residues. Germline assignment: CDR1 MNHEY and CDR2 SMNVEV (reference sequence). V was trimmed by 6 bases and J by 0 bases, leaving 9 bases between them. The CDR3 loop is CASRGRHSNQPQHF. The CDR3 nucleotides read TGTGCCAGCAGGGGACGGCATAGCAATCAGCCCCAGCATTTT.

This clonotype was seen only a few times. The J gene is TRBJ2-6, the V gene TRBV4-1; 10 nucleotides line up with TRBD1. CDR1 is MGHRA, CDR2 YSYEKL, per germline. V lost 3 bases to trimming and J lost 3 bases; unmatched junction nucleotides: 5. CDR3 size: 17 residues. CDR3 protein: CASSQRQGAGGANVLTF. CDR3 in DNA: TGCGCCAGCAGCCAGAGACAGGGGGCCGGTGGGGCCAACGTCCTGACTTTC.

This clonotype showed up many times. The V call is TRBV7-2, the J call TRBJ2-1; D tentatively fits TRBD1 or TRBD2 (5 bases each). The germline gives CDR1 SGHTA, CDR2 FQGNSA. Trimming removed 7 bases from V and 4 bases from J, with 17 bases in between. CDR3 length: 15 amino acids. The CDR3 sequence: CASTRDRNTYNEQFF. The DNA of the CDR3 is TGTGCCAGCACCCGGGACCGCAACACTTACAATGAGCAGTTCTTC.

In its sample, this clonotype was seen many times. The chain carries TRBV7-9 and TRBJ1-2; possibly TRBD1 for D (5 bases). Germline-derived CDR1 and CDR2 are SEHNR and FQNEAQ (reference sequence). CDR3 length equals 14 residues. V was trimmed by 10 bases and J by 7 bases, leaving 22 bases between them. This CDR3 reads CATRHIGQGGGYTF. Written as DNA, the CDR3 is TGTGCCACTCGTCACATCGGGCAGGGCGGTGGCTACACCTTC.

V usage is TRBV29-1 and J usage is TRBJ1-1; possibly TRBD1 for D (5 bases). V was shortened by 6 bases and J by 3 bases, with 14 bases between the two germline ends. There are 13 residues in the CDR3. Germline V gene data show CDR1 as SQVTM and CDR2 as ANQGSEA. The DNA for the CDR3 is TGCAGCGTGGAACGGGGGACTGACACTGAAGCTTTCTTT. Protein sequence: CSVERGTDTEAFF.

The chain employs TRBV11-2 and TRBJ2-1; D assignment may be TRBD1 or TRBD2 (6 bases each). Germline lookup yields CDR1 SGHAT and CDR2 FQNNGV. Trimming pared 4 bases from V and 3 bases from J, leaving 16 bases between. The CDR3 has 16 residues. The CDR3 DNA sequence: TGTGCCAGCAGCTCGCCTAGGGGGGAGAACTACAATGAGCAGTTCTTC. Residues: CASSSPRGENYNEQFF.

This clonotype was observed at least ten times. The chain recombines TRBV18 with TRBJ2-7; 13 bases fit TRBD2. V dropped 6 bases and J dropped 5; count of bases not matched to a gene: 10. Germline values: CDR1 KGHSH, CDR2 LQKENI. CDR3 length: 16 amino acids. This CDR3 reads CASSKLAGGLGDEQYF. CDR3 DNA: TGTGCCAGCTCCAAACTAGCGGGAGGGCTGGGGGACGAGCAGTACTTC.

The V call is TRBV18, the J call TRBJ2-7, with D possibly TRBD1 on 5 matching bases. The germline gives CDR1 KGHSH, CDR2 LQKENI. V lost 1 base to trimming and J lost 2 bases, with 15 bases between them. There are 16 residues in the CDR3. CDR3: CASSPLGLGATYEQYF. The CDR3 DNA is TGTGCCAGCTCACCACTGGGCCTAGGGGCCACCTACGAGCAGTACTTC.

The table lists this clonotype with many counts. The gene calls are TRBV11-2 and TRBJ1-1, with 11 bases matching TRBD1. V was clipped by 5 bases and J by 5 bases; unmatched bases: 7. Germline V CDR1 and CDR2: SGHAT, FQNNGV. This CDR3 has 15 amino acids. CDR3 nucleotides: TGTGCCAGCAGCCAGGACAGGGGGCGGGTAACTGAAGCTTTCTTT. Translation: CASSQDRGRVTEAFF.

This clonotype was seen more than once but under ten times. The chain is built from TRBV7-6 and TRBJ1-5, with a tentative D call TRBD1 (5 bases). The V and J ends lost 5 bases and 6 bases respectively, with 11 bases between them. This CDR3 comprises 13 residues. Germline lookup yields CDR1 SGHVS and CDR2 FNYEAQ. The CDR3 DNA reads TGTGCCAGCAGCCAGGGTACAAGTCAGCCCCAGCATTTT. Encoded protein: CASSQGTSQPQHF.

There are many counts of this clonotype. The chain combines TRBV30 with TRBJ1-1, with D perhaps matching TRBD1 (5 bases). Trimming removed 5 bases at V and 4 bases at J, with 17 bases between. From germline, CDR1 is GTSNPN and CDR2 SVGIG (reference sequence). The CDR3 is 14 amino acids. CDR3 sequence: CAWDIIRASTEAFF. The CDR3 DNA reads TGTGCCTGGGATATAATCAGGGCTTCCACTGAAGCTTTCTTT.

This clonotype has just a few counts. The V and J genes are TRBV20-1 and TRBJ1-2, with D tentatively TRBD1 (6 bases). V lost 6 bases and J 4 bases, leaving 24 bases between the germline ends. CDR1 is DFQATT, CDR2 SNEGSKA, per germline (reference sequence). The CDR3 spans 16 residues. The CDR3 reads CSAETQRGFWGYGYTF. CDR3 nucleotide sequence: TGCAGTGCGGAAACCCAGAGGGGGTTTTGGGGCTATGGCTACACCTTC.

The V call is TRBV11-2, the J call TRBJ2-7, with D possibly being TRBD2 (5 bases). The CDR3 runs 16 residues. Looked up from germline, CDR1 is SGHAT and CDR2 is FQNNGV. V lost 5 bases and J 0 bases, leaving 17 bases between the germline ends. CDR3 in DNA: TGTGCCAGCAGCCGCCCGAGGGCAAGCAGCTCCTACGAGCAGTACTTC. Amino acid sequence: CASSRPRASSSYEQYF.

This clonotype was observed at least ten times. CDR3 residues: CASSLALAGNTEAFF. The CDR3 DNA reads as TGTGCCAGCAGCTTAGCATTGGCCGGGAACACTGAAGCTTTCTTT. The chain joins TRBV7-8 to TRBJ1-1; no clear D gene. The CDR3 loop spans 15 amino acids. V shed 0 bases and J shed 1 base, with 9 bases lying between them. Germline V gives CDR1 SGHVS, CDR2 FQNEAQ.